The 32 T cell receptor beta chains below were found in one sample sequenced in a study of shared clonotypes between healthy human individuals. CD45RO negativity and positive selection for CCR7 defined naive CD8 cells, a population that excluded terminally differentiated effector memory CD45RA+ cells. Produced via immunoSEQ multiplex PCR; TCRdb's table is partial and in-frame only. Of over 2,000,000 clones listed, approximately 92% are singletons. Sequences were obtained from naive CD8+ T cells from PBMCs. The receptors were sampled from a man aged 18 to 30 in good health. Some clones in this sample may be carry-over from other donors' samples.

CDR3 in amino acids: CASSESGTAEAFF. In DNA, the CDR3 is TGTGCCAGCAGTGAATCCGGGACAGCTGAAGCTTTCTTT. This chain uses TRBV25-1 with TRBJ1-1, with 7 positions matching TRBD1. V was clipped by 1 base and J by 6 bases; unmatched bases: 2. This CDR3 is built from 13 residues. Germline-derived CDR1 and CDR2 are MGHDK and SYGVNS.

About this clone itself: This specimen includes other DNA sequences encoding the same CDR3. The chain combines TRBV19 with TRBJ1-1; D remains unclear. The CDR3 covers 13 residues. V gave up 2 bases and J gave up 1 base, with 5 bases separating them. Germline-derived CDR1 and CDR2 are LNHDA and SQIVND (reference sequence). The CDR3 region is CASSINGNTEAFF. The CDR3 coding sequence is TGTGCCAGTAGTATAAACGGGAACACTGAAGCTTTCTTT.

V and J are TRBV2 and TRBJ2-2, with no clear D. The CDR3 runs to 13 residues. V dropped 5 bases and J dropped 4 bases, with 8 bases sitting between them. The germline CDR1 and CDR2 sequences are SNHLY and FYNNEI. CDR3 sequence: CASSWTGTGELFF. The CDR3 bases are TGTGCCAGCAGTTGGACCGGCACCGGGGAGCTGTTTTTT.

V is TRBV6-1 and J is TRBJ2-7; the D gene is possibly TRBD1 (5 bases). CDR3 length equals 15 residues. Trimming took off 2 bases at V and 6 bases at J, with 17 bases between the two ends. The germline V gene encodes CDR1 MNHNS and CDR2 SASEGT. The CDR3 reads CASSELKGNRAEQYF. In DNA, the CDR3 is TGTGCCAGCAGTGAATTAAAGGGGAACCGGGCCGAGCAGTACTTC.

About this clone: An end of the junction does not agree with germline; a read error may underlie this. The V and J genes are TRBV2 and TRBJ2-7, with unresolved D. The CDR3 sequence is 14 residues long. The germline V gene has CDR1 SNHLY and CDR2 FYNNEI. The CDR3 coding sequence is TGTGTCAGCAGTGAAGAGTTAGGGTGGGGCGAGCAGTACTTC. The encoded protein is CVSSEELGWGEQYF.

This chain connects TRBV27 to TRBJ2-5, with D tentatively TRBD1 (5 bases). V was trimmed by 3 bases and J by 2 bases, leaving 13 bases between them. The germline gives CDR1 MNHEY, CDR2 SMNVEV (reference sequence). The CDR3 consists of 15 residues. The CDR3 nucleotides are TGTGCCAGCAGTTTCCTCGACAGATTTCAAGAGACCCAGTACTTC. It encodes CASSFLDRFQETQYF.

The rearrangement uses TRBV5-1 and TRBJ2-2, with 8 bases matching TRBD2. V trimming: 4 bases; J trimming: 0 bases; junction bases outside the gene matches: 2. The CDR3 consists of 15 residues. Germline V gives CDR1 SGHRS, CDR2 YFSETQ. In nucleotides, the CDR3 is TGCGCCAGCAGCCCGGGACTAGCGAACACCGGGGAGCTGTTTTTT. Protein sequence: CASSPGLANTGELFF.

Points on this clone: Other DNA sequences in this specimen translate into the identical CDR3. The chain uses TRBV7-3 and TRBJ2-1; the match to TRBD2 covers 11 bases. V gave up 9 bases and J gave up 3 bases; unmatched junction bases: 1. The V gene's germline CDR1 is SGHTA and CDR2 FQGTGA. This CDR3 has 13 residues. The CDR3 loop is CASGTSGYNEQFF. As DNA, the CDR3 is TGTGCCAGTGGGACTAGCGGCTACAATGAGCAGTTCTTC.

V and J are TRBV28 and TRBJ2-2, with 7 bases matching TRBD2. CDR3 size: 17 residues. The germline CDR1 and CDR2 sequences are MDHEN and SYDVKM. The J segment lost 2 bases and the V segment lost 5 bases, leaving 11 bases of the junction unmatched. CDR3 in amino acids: CASSPPDTSENTGELFF. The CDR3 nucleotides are TGTGCCAGCAGTCCACCTGATACTAGCGAAAACACCGGGGAGCTGTTTTTT.

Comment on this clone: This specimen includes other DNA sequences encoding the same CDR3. DNA for the CDR3: TGTGCCAGCAGTTTAAGAGCTGGCTACAATGAGCAGTTCTTC. Protein: CASSLRAGYNEQFF. The rearrangement links TRBV27 to TRBJ2-1; D remains ambiguous. CDR3 length: 14 amino acids. Trimming pared 2 bases from V and 3 bases from J, leaving 8 bases between. Per germline, CDR1 MNHEY and CDR2 SMNVEV (reference sequence).

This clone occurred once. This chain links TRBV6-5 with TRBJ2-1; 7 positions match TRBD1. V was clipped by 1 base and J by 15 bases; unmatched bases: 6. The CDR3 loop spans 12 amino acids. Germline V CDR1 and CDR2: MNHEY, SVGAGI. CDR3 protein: CASSYYRGGWFF. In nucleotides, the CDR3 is TGTGCCAGCAGTTACTACAGGGGCGGATGGTTCTTC.

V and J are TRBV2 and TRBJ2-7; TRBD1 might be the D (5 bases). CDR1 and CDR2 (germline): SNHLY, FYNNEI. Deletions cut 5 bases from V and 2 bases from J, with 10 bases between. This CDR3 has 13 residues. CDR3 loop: CASSKDTPYEQYF. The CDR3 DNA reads TGTGCCAGCAGTAAGGACACCCCCTACGAGCAGTACTTC.

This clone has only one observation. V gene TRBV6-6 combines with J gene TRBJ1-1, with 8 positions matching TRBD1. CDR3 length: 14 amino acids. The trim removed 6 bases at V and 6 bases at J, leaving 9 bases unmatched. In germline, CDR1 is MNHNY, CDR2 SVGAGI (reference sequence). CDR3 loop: CASSPDRGVPEAFF. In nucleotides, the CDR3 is TGTGCCAGCAGCCCCGACAGGGGAGTACCTGAAGCTTTCTTT.

The CDR3 sequence is CASSLPTSGYNEQFF. The CDR3 DNA reads TGTGCCAGCAGCCTCCCTACTAGCGGCTACAATGAGCAGTTCTTC. The chain is built from TRBV7-2 and TRBJ2-1; 8 positions match TRBD2. Germline CDR1 is SGHTA and CDR2 is FQGNSA. V shed 5 bases, J shed 3 bases, and the junction held 6 bases outside the gene matches. This CDR3 has 15 residues.

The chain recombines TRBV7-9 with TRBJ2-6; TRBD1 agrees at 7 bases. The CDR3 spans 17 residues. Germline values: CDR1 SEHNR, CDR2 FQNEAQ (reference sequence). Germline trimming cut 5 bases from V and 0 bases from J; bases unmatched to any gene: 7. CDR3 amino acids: CASSSPTGISGANVLTF. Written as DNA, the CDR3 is TGTGCCAGCAGCAGCCCGACAGGGATCTCTGGGGCCAACGTCCTGACTTTC.

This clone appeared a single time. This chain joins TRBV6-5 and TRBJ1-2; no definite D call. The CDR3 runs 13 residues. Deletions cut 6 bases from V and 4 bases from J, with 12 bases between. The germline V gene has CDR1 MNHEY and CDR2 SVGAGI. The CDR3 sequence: CASSFRLFYGYTF. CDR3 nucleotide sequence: TGTGCCAGCAGCTTCAGGCTCTTCTATGGCTACACCTTC.

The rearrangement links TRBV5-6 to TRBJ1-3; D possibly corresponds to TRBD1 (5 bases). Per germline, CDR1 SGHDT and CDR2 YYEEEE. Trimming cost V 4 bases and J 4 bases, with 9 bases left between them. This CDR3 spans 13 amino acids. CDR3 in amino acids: CASSPGAGNTIYF. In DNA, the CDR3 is TGTGCCAGCAGCCCCGGGGCGGGAAACACCATATATTTT.

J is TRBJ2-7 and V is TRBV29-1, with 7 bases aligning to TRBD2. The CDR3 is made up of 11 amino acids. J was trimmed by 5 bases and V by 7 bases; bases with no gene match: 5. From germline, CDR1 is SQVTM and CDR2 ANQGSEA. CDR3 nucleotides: TGCAGCGGCAGGGAGGGCGACGAGCAGTACTTC. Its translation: CSGREGDEQYF.

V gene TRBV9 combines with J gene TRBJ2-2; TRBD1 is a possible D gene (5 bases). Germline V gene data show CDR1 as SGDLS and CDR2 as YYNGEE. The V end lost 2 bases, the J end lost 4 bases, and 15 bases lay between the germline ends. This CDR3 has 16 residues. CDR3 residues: CASSVRRQPPTGELFF. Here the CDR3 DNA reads TGTGCCAGCAGCGTGAGAAGACAGCCCCCCACCGGGGAGCTGTTTTTT. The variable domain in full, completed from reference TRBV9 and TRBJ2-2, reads DSGVTQTPKHLITATGQRVTLRCSPRSGDLSVYWYQQSLDQGLQFLIQYYNGEERAKGNILERFSAQQFPDLHSELNLSSLELGDSALYFCASSVRRQPPTGELFFGEGSRLTVL.

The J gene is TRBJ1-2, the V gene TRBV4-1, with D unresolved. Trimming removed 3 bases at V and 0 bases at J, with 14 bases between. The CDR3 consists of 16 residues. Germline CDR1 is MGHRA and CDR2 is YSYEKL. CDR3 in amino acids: CASSQLLGQTNYGYTF. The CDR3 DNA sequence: TGCGCCAGCAGCCAGCTCCTCGGGCAGACTAACTATGGCTACACCTTC.

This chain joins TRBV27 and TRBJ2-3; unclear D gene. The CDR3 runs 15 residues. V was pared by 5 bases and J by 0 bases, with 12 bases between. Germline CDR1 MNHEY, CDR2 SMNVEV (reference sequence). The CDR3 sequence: CASSLRVASTDTQYF. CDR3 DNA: TGTGCCAGCAGTCTAAGGGTAGCTAGCACAGATACGCAGTATTTT.

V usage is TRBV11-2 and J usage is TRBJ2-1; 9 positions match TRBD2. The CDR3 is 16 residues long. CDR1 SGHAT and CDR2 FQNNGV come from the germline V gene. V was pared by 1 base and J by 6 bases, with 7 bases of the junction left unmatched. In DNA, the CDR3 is TGTGCCAGCAGCTTAGTAGCGGGAGAGAGGGGCAATGAGCAGTTCTTC. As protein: CASSLVAGERGNEQFF.

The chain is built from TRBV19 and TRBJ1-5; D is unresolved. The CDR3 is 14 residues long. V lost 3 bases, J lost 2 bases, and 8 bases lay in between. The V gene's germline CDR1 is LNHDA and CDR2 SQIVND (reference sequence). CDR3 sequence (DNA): TGTGCCAGTAGTATTATCAGTCGCAATCAGCCCCAGCATTTT. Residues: CASSIISRNQPQHF.

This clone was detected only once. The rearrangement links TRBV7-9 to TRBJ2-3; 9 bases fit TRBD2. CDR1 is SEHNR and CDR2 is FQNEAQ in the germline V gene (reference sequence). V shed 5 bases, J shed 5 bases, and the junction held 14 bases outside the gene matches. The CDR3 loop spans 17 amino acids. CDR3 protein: CASSPPRWREGLDTQYF. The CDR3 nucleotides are TGTGCCAGCAGCCCCCCCCGTTGGCGGGAGGGCCTAGATACGCAGTATTTT.

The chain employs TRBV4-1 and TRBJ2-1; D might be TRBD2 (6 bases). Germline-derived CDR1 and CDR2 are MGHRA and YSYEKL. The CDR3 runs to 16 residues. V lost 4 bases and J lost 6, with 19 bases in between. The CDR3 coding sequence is TGCGCCAGCAGCCCCCCCTACGGGAGCCTCATCAATGAGCAGTTCTTC. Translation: CASSPPYGSLINEQFF.

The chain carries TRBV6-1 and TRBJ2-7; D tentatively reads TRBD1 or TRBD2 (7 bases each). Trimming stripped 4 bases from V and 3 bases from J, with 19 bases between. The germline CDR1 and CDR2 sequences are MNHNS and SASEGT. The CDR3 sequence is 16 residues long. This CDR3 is CASSGSIDRDYYEQYF. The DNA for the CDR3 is TGTGCCAGCAGTGGCAGTATTGACAGGGACTACTACGAGCAGTACTTC.

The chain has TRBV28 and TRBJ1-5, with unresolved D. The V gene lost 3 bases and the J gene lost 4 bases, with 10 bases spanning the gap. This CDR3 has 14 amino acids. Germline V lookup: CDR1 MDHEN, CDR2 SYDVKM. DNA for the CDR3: TGTGCCAGCAGTTTCTTACGCCCGAATCAGCCCCAGCATTTT. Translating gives CASSFLRPNQPQHF.

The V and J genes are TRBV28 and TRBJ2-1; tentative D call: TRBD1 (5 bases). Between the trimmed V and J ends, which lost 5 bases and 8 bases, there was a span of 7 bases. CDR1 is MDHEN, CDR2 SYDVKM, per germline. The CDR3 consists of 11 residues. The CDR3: CASSPQDEQFF. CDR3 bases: TGTGCCAGCAGTCCACAGGATGAGCAGTTCTTC. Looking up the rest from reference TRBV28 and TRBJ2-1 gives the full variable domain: DVKVTQSSRYLVKRTGEKVFLECVQDMDHENMFWYRQDPGLGLRLIYFSYDVKMKEKGDIPEGYSVSREKKERFSLILESASTNQTSMYLCASSPQDEQFFGPGTRLTVL.

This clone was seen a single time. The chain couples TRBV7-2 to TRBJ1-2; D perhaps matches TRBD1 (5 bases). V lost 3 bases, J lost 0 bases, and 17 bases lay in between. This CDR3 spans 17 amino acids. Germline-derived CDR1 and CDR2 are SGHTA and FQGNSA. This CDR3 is CASSFTGTLLANYGYTF. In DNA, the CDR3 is TGTGCCAGCAGCTTTACCGGGACCCTATTAGCTAACTATGGCTACACCTTC.

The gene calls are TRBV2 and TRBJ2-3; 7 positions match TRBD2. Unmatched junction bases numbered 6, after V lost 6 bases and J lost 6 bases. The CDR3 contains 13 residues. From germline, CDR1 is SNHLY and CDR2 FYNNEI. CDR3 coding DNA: TGTGCCAGCAGGGGGGGGAATCGTGATACGCAGTATTTT. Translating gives CASRGGNRDTQYF.

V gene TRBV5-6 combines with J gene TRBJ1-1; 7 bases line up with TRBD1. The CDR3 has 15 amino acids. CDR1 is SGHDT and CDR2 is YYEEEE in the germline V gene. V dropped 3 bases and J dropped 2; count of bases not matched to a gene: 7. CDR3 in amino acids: CASSSRQGFNTEAFF. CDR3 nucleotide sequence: TGTGCCAGCAGCTCTAGACAGGGCTTTAACACTGAAGCTTTCTTT.

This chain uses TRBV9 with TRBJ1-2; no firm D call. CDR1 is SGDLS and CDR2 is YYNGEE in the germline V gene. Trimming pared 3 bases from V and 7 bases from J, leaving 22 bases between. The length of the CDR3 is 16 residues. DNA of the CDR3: TGTGCCAGCAGCGCCCAAAAAGACCCCGATATGGGTGGCTACACCTTC. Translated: CASSAQKDPDMGGYTF.